This T cell receptor beta chain comes out of a study of T cell repertoires in cytomegalovirus infection. Study-level background: Both recently identified HLA-C-restricted and well-studied HLA-B-restricted CMV epitopes were used in the study. Signatures in public TCR beta sequences pointed to both CMV infection and matching HLA type.

This clonotype turned up a few times. Its antigen remains unknown. Study-wide results and caveats: The cumulative frequency of public TCR beta families identified carriers of CMV plus the relevant HLA. Predominance within the ex vivo response was attributable to HLA-C-restricted CMV-specific TCR beta clonotypes.

In TCRdb, the reads were re-called with MiXCR into one record per CDR3 protein. The sample records 900,000 to 950,000 distinct CDR3 sequences, approximately 32% being singletons. This CDR3 region has 14 residues. Trimming took off 3 bases at V and 4 bases at J, with 12 bases between the two ends. CDR1 is SGHAT, CDR2 FQDESV, per germline (reference sequence). The genes are TRBV11-1 and TRBJ1-1; no reliable D call. The TCR was taken from a human donor in good health (CMV status not recorded). Some clones in this sample may be carry-over from other donors' samples. This specimen was cultured CD8+ T cells from PBMCs, taken from culture after CMV antigen stimulation. CDR3 residues: CASSFGLPSTEAFF. DNA of the CDR3: TGTGCCAGCAGCTTTGGGCTTCCTAGCACTGAAGCTTTCTTT.